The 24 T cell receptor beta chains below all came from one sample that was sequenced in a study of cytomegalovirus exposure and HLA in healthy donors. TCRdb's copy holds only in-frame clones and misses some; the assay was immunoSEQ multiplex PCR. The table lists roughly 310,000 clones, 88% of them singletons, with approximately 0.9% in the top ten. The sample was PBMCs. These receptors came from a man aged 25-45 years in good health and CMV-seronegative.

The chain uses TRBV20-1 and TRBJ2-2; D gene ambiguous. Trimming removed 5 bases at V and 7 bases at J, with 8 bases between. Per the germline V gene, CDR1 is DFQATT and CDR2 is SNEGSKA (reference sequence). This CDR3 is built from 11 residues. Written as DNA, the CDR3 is TGCAGTGCTTCGCGCTACGGGGAGCTGTTTTTT. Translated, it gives CSASRYGELFF.

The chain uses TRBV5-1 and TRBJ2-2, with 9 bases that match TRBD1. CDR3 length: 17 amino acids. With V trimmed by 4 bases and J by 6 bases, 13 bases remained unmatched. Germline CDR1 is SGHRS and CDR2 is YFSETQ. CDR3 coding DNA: TGCGCCAGCAGCCGCCTTGCGACAGGGGGTTTGGCCGGGGAGCTGTTTTTT. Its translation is CASSRLATGGLAGELFF.

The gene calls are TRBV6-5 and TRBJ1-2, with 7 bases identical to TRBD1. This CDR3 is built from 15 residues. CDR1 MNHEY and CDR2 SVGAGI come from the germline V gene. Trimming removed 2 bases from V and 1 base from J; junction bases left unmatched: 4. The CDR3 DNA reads TGTGCCAGCAGTTACCGCGGACAGGTTAACTATGGCTACACCTTC. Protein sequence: CASSYRGQVNYGYTF.

The CDR3 bases are TGTGCCAGCAGTGATTTCGACAGCTCAAACTATGGCTACACCTTC. Protein: CASSDFDSSNYGYTF. The chain uses TRBV6-1 and TRBJ1-2, with D possibly matching TRBD1 (5 bases). The CDR3 covers 15 residues. CDR1 MNHNS and CDR2 SASEGT come from the germline V gene. Between the trimmed V and J ends, which lost 3 bases and 2 bases, there was a span of 13 bases.

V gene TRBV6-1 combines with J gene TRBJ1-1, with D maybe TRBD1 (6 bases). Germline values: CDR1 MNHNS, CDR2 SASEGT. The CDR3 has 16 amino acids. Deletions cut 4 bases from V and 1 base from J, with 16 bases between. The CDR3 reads CASSGRTTGTNTEAFF. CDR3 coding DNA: TGTGCCAGCAGTGGCCGGACCACAGGGACGAACACTGAAGCTTTCTTT.

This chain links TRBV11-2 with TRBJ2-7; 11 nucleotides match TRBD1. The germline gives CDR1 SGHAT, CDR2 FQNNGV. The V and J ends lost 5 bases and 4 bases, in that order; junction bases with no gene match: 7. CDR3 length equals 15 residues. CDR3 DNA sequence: TGTGCCAGCAGCACTTGGACAGGGGGCGCGTACGAGCAGTACTTC. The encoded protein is CASSTWTGGAYEQYF. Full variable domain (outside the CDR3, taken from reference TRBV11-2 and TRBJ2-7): EAGVAQSPRYKIIEKRQSVAFWCNPISGHATLYWYQQILGQGPKLLIQFQNNGVVDDSQLPKDRFSAERLKGVDSTLKIQPAKLEDSAVYLCASSTWTGGAYEQYFGPGTRLTVT.

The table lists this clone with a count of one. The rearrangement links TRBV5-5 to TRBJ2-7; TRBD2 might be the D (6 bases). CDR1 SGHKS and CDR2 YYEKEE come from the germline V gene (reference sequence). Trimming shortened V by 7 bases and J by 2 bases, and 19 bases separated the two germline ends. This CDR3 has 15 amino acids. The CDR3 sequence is CASHWGGESPYEQYF. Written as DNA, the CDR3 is TGTGCCAGCCACTGGGGCGGGGAATCCCCCTACGAGCAGTACTTC.

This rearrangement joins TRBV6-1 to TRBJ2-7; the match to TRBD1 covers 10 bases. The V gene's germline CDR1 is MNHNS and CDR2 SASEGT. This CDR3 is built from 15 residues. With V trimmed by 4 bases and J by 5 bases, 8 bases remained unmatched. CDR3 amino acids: CASSGRDRGPHEQYF. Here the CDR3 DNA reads TGTGCCAGCAGTGGCCGGGACAGGGGCCCCCACGAGCAGTACTTC.

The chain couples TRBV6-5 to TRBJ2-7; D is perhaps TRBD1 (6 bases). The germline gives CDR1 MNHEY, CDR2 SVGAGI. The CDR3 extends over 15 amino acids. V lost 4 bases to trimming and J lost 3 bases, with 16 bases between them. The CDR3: CASSSGDTRVYEQYF. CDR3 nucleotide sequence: TGTGCCAGCAGTTCTGGGGACACACGAGTCTACGAGCAGTACTTC.

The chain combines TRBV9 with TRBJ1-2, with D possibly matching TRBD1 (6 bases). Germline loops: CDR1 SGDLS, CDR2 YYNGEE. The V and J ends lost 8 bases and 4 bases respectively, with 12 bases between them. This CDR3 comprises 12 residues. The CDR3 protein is CASYTGTYGYTF. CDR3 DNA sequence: TGTGCCAGTTATACAGGGACCTATGGCTACACCTTC.

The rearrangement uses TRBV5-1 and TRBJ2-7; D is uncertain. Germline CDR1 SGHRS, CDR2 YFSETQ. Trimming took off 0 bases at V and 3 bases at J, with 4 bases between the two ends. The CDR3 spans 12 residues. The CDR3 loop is CASSLGHYEQYF. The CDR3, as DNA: TGCGCCAGCAGCTTGGGGCACTACGAGCAGTACTTC.

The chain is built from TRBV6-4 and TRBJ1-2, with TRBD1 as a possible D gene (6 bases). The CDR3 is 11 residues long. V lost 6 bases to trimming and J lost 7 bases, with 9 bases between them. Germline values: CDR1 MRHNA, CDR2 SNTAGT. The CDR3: CASRRQAGYTF. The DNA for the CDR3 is TGTGCCAGCAGAAGACAGGCTGGCTACACCTTC.

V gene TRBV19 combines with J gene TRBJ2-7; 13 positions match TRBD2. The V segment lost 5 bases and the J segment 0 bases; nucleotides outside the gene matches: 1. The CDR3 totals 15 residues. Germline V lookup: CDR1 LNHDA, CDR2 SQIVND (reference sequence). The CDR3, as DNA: TGTGCCAGTAGTTGGACTAGCGGGGGCTCCTACGAGCAGTACTTC. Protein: CASSWTSGGSYEQYF.

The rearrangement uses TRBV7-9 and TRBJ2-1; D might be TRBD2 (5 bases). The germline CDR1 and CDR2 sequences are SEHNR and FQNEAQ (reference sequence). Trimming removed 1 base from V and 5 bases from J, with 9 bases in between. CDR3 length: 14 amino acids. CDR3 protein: CASSLVIGDNEQFF. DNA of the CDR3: TGTGCCAGCAGCTTAGTCATCGGGGACAATGAGCAGTTCTTC.

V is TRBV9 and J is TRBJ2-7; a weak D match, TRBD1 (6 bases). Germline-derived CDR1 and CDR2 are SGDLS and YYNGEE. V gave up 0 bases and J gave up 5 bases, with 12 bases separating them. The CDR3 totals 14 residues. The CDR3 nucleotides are TGTGCCAGCAGCGTAGGTCACAGGGTAAACGAGCAGTACTTC. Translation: CASSVGHRVNEQYF. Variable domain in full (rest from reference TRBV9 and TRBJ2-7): DSGVTQTPKHLITATGQRVTLRCSPRSGDLSVYWYQQSLDQGLQFLIQYYNGEERAKGNILERFSAQQFPDLHSELNLSSLELGDSALYFCASSVGHRVNEQYFGPGTRLTVT.

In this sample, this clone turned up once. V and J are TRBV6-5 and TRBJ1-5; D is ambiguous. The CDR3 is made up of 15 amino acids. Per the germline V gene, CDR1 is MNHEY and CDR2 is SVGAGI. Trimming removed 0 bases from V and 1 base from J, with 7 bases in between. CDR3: CASSYSSRSNQPQHF. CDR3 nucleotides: TGTGCCAGCAGTTACTCGAGTCGGAGCAATCAGCCCCAGCATTTT.

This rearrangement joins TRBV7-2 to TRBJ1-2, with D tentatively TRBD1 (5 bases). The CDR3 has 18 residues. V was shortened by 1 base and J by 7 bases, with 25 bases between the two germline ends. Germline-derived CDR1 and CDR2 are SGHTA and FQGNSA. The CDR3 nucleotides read TGTGCCAGCAGCTTAGTGGGGTCAGGGAGGCCCACCCTCCTTGGCTACACCTTC. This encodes CASSLVGSGRPTLLGYTF.

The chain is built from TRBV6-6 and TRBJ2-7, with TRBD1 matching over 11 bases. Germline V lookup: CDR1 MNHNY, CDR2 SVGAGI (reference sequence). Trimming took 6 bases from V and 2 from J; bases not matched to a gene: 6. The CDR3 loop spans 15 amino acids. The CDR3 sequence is CASRQAGQGAYEQYF. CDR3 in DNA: TGTGCCAGCAGGCAAGCGGGACAGGGGGCCTACGAGCAGTACTTC.

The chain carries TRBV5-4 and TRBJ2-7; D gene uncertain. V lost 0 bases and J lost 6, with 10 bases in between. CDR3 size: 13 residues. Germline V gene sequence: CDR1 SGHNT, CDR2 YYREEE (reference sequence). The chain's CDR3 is CASSLVSTSEQYF. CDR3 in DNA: TGTGCCAGCAGCTTGGTATCTACTTCCGAGCAGTACTTC.

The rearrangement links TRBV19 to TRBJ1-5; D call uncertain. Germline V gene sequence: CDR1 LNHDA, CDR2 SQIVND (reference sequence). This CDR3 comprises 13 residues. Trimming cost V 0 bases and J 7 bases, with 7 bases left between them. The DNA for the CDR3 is TGTGCCAGTAGTATAGAGCACCGGCAGCCCCAGCATTTT. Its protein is CASSIEHRQPQHF.

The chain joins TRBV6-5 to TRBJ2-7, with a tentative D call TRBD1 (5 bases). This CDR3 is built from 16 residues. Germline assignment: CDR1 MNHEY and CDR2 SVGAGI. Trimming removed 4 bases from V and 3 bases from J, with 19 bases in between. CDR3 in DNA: TGTGCCAGCAGTTTGGGGCCTTATGATGGTTTCTACGAGCAGTACTTC. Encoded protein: CASSLGPYDGFYEQYF.

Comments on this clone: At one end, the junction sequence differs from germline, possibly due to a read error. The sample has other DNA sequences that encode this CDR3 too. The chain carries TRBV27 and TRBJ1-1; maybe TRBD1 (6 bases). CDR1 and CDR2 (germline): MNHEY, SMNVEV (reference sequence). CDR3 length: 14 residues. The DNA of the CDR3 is TGTGCCAGCAGTCCGGGGACAATGAATACTGAAGCTTTCTTT. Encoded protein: CASSPGTMNTEAFF.

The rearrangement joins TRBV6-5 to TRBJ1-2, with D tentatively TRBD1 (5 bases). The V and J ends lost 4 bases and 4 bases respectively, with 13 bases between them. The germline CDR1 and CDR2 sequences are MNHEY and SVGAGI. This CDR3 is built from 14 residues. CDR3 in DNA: TGTGCCAGCAGTTTGTTGGACACTTCCTATGGCTACACCTTC. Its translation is CASSLLDTSYGYTF.

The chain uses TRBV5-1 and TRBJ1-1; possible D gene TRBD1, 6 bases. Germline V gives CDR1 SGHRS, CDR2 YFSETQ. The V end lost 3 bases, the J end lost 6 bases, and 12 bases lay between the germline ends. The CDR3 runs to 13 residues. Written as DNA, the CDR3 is TGCGCCAGCAGCTCCTACAGGGCACCTGAAGCTTTCTTT. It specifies CASSSYRAPEAFF.